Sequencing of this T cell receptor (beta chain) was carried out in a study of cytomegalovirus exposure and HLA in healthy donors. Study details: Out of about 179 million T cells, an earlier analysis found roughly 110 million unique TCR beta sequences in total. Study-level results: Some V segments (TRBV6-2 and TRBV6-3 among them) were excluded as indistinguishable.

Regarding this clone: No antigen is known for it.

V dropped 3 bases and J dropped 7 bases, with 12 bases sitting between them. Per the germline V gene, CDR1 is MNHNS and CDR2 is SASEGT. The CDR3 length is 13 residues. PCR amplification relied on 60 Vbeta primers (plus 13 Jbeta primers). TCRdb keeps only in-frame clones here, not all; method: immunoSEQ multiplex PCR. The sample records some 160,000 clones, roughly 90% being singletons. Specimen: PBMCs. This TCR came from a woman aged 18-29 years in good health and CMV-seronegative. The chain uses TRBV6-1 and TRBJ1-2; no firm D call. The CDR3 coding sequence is TGTGCCAGCAGTGAGCGCGGGTATCTTGGCTACACCTTC. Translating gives CASSERGYLGYTF.